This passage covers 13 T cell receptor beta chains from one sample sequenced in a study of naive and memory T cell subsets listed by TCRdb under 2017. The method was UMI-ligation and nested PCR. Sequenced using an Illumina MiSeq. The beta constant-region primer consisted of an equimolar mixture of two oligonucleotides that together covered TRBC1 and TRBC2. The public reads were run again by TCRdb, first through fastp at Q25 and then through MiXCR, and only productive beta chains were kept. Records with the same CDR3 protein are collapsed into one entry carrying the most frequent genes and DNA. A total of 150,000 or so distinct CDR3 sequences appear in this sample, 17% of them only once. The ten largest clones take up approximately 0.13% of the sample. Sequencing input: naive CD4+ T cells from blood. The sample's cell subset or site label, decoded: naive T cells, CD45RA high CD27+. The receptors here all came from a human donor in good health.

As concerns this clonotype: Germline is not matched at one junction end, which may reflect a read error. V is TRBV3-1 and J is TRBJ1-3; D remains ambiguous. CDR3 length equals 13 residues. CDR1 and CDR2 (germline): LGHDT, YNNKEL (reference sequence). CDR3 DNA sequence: TGTGCCAGCGGCCAAGACCCACTAAACACCATGTATTTT. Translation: CASGQDPLNTMYF.

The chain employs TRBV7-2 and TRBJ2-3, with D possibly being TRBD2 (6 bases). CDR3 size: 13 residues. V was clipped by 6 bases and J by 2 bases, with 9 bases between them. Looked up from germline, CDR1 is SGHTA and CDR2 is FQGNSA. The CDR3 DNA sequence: TGTGCCAGCAGTCGGGACTTCACAGATACGCAGTATTTT. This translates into CASSRDFTDTQYF.

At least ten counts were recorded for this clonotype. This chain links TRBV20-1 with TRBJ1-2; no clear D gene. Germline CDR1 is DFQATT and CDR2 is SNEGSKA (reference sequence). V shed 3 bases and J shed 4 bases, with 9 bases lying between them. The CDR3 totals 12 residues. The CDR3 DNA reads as TGCAGTGCTAGTGAGGGCCCCTATGGCTACACCTTC. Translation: CSASEGPYGYTF.

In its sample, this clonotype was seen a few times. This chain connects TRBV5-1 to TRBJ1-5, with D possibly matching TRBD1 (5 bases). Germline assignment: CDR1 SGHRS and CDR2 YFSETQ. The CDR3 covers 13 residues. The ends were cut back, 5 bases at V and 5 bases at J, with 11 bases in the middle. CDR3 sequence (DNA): TGCGCCAGCAGTGTAGGGGTGGATCAGCCCCAGCATTTT. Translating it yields CASSVGVDQPQHF.

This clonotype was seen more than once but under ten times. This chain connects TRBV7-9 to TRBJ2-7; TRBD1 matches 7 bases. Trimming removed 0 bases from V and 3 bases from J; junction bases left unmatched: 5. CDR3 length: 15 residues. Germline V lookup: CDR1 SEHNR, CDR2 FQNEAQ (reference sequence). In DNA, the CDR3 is TGTGCCAGCAGCTTAGCGCAGGGACAGCACTACGAGCAGTACTTC. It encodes CASSLAQGQHYEQYF.

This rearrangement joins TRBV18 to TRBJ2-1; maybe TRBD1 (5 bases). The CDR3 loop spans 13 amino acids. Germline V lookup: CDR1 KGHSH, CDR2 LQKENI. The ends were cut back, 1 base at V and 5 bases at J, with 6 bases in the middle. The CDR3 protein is CASSPRQNNEQFF. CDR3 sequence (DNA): TGTGCCAGCTCACCACGACAGAACAATGAGCAGTTCTTC.

CDR3 sequence reads: CASSRRTSGSADTQYF. Written as DNA, the CDR3 is TGTGCCAGCAGCCGCCGGACTAGCGGGAGCGCAGATACGCAGTATTTT. This chain links TRBV3-1 with TRBJ2-3; 13 bases align to TRBD2. The CDR3 extends over 16 amino acids. The V segment lost 4 bases and the J segment 4 bases; nucleotides outside the gene matches: 5. Germline loops: CDR1 LGHDT, CDR2 YNNKEL (reference sequence).

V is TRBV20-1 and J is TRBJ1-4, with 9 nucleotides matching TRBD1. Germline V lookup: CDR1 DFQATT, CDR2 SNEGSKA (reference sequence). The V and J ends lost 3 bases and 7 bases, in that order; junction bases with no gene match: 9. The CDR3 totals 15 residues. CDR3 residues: CSASPSQGAGEKLFF. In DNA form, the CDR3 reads TGCAGTGCTAGCCCTTCACAGGGGGCGGGTGAAAAACTGTTTTTT.

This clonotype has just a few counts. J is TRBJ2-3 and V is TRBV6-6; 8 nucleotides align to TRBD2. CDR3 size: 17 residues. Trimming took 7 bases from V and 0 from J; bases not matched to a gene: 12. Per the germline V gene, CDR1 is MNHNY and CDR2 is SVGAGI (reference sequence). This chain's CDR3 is CASTAPASGRSTDTQYF. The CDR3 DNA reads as TGTGCCAGCACCGCACCCGCTAGCGGGCGTAGCACAGATACGCAGTATTTT.

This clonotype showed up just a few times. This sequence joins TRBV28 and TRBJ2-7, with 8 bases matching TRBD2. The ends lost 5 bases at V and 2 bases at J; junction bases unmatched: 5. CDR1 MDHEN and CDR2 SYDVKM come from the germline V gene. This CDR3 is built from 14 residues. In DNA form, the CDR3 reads TGTGCCAGCAGTCCCGCGGGGGGCACCTACGAGCAGTACTTC. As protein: CASSPAGGTYEQYF.

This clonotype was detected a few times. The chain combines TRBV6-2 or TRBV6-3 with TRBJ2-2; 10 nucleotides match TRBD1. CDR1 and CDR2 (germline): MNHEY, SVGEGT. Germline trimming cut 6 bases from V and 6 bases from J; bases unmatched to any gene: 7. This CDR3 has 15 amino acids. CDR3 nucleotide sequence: TGTGCCAGCAGAACCGGGACAGGGGTTTCCGGGGAGCTGTTTTTT. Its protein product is CASRTGTGVSGELFF.

CDR3 amino acids: CASSFVDTQYF. As DNA, the CDR3 is TGCGCCAGCAGCTTTGTAGATACGCAGTATTTT. V gene TRBV5-1 combines with J gene TRBJ2-3; D remains unclear. Germline loops: CDR1 SGHRS, CDR2 YFSETQ. V shed 2 bases and J shed 5 bases, with 3 bases lying between them. The length of the CDR3 is 11 residues.

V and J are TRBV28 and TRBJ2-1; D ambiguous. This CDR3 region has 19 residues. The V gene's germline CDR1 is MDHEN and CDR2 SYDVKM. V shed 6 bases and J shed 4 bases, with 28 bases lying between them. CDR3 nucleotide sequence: TGTGCCAGCAGCCCCTTATCCGATACGTCGTTTTGGCGATACAATGAGCAGTTCTTC. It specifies CASSPLSDTSFWRYNEQFF.